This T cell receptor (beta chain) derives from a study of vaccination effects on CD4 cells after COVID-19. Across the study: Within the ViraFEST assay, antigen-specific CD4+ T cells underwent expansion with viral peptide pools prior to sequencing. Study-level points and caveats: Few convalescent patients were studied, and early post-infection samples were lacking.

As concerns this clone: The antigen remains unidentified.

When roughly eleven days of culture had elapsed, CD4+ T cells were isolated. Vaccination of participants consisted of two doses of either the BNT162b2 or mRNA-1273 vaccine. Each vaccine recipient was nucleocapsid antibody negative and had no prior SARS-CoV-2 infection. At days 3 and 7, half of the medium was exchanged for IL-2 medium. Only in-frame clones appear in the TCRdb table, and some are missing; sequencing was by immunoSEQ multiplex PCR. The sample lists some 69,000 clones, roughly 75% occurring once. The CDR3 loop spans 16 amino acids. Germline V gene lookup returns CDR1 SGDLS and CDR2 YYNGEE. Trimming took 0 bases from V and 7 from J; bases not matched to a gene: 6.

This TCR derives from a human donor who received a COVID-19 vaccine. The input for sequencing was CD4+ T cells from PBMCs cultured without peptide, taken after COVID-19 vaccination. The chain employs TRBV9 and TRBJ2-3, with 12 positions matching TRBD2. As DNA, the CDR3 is TGTGCCAGCAGCGTAGCTGGGACTAGCGGGTTGAATACGCAGTATTTT. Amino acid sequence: CASSVAGTSGLNTQYF.